This is a list of T cell receptor beta chains from one sample in a study of Graves' ophthalmopathy and Graves' hyperthyroidism. TCRdb called the multiplex PCR reads again in MiXCR, with one record for every CDR3 protein. The profile covers some 520,000 distinct CDR3 sequences, with around 15% appearing a single time and about 10% taken by the ten largest. Material for sequencing was blood. These receptors originate from a woman under 40 with Graves' ophthalmopathy. The CDR3 runs from the conserved cysteine through the conserved F or W. A D gene is named only where the DNA matches it firmly. Only part of the rows carry a size: once, few, many, or a class if the clone is expanded.

many | TRBJ1-1 | . | TRBV12-3/TRBV12-4 | CASTDGGAEAFF | TGTGCCAGCACCGACGGGGGGGCTGAAGCTTTCTTT
many | TRBJ2-5 | . | TRBV6-1 | CASSPIDYQETQYF | TGTGCCAGCAGCCCGATCGACTACCAAGAGACCCAGTACTTC
. | TRBJ1-1 | . | TRBV4-1 | CASSAGVVLMNTEAFF | TGCGCCAGCAGCGCAGGGGTTGTCCTAATGAACACTGAAGCTTTCTTT
many | TRBJ1-1 | . | TRBV2 | CASNWRGAFTEAFF | TGTGCCAGCAATTGGAGGGGGGCTTTCACTGAAGCTTTCTTT
many | TRBJ1-2 | . | TRBV28 | CASSPGPANYGYTF | TGTGCCAGCAGTCCAGGGCCGGCTAACTATGGCTACACCTTC
many | TRBJ2-2 | . | TRBV11-2 | CASSLFGELFF | TGTGCCAGCAGCTTATTCGGGGAGCTGTTTTTT
many | TRBJ1-2 | . | TRBV20-1 | CSARKGNGYTF | TGCAGTGCTAGAAAGGGAAATGGCTACACCTTC
many | TRBJ2-7 | . | TRBV27 | CASSSTDYEQYF | TGTGCCAGCAGTTCCACCGACTACGAGCAGTACTTC
many | TRBJ1-6 | . | TRBV13 | CASSLGVRSPLHF | TGTGCCAGCAGCTTAGGGGTACGGTCACCCCTCCACTTT
many | TRBJ2-7 | . | TRBV19 | CASSMTPPYEQYF | TGTGCCAGTAGTATGACACCTCCCTACGAGCAGTACTTC
many | TRBJ1-1 | . | TRBV29-1 | CSVEGGVEAFF | TGCAGCGTTGAAGGGGGAGTTGAAGCTTTCTTT
. | TRBJ1-5 | . | TRBV28 | CASTGQHQPQHF | TGTGCCAGCACAGGACAGCATCAGCCCCAGCATTTT
many | TRBJ1-2 | . | TRBV28 | CASSYPPGHGNYGYTF | TGTGCCAGCAGCTACCCGCCGGGACATGGTAACTATGGCTACACCTTC
many | TRBJ2-5 | TRBD2 | TRBV2 | CASSSLAGGRFETQYF | TGTGCCAGCAGTTCTTTAGCGGGGGGGCGATTTGAGACCCAGTACTTC
many | TRBJ1-2 | TRBD1 | TRBV12-3/TRBV12-4 | CASSLTSRTGKNYGYTF | TGTGCCAGCAGTTTGACTTCCCGGACAGGGAAAAACTATGGCTACACCTTC
many | TRBJ2-2 | TRBD1 | TRBV6-2/TRBV6-3 | CASSLDRVVIGELFF | TGTGCCAGCAGCCTGGACAGGGTTGTGATCGGGGAGCTGTTTTTT
. | TRBJ1-3 | . | TRBV30 | CAWSEWDPGTGNTIYF | TGTGCCTGGAGTGAGTGGGACCCCGGGACAGGAAACACCATATATTTT
many | TRBJ1-1 | TRBD1 | TRBV13 | CASRSNPIFDRGTTEAFF | TGTGCCAGCAGATCAAACCCTATATTTGACAGGGGAACGACTGAAGCTTTCTTT
many | TRBJ2-7 | TRBD1 | TRBV11-2 | CASSSPGRQGSYEQYF | TGTGCCAGCAGCTCACCGGGGAGACAGGGGTCCTACGAGCAGTACTTC
few | TRBJ1-1 | TRBD1 | TRBV4-1 | CASSHYTDRANTEAFF | TGCGCCAGCAGCCACTATACCGACAGGGCTAACACTGAAGCTTTCTTT
many | TRBJ1-5 | . | TRBV28 | CASIEGNQPQHF | TGTGCCAGCATCGAGGGGAATCAGCCCCAGCATTTT
many | TRBJ2-7 | . | TRBV12-3/TRBV12-4 | CATKAQTSSEQYF | TGTGCCACCAAAGCCCAAACTAGCAGCGAGCAGTACTTC
few | TRBJ2-7 | TRBD2 | TRBV30 | CAWRIAGGYIYEQYF | TGTGCCTGGAGGATAGCGGGGGGATATATCTACGAGCAGTACTTC
many | TRBJ2-7 | TRBD1 | TRBV11-2 | CASSIDRGYEQYF | TGTGCCAGCAGCATCGACAGGGGCTACGAGCAGTACTTC
once | TRBJ2-7 | . | TRBV6-1 | CASSGSHTYEQYF | TGTGCCAGCAGTGGATCACATACCTACGAGCAGTACTTC
many | TRBJ1-2 | TRBD1 | TRBV6-5 | CASSNPGTAYGYTF | TGTGCCAGCAGTAATCCCGGGACAGCCTATGGCTACACCTTC
. | TRBJ2-2 | . | TRBV2 | CASMTGRNTGELFF | TGTGCCAGCATGACAGGCCGTAACACCGGGGAGCTGTTTTTT
many | TRBJ2-7 | . | TRBV6-4 | CASRTDSITYSSYEQYF | TGTGCCAGCAGGACGGACAGCATAACGTATAGCTCCTACGAGCAGTACTTC
few | TRBJ1-1 | . | TRBV10-2 | CASSGFSVTEAFF | TGCGCCAGCAGTGGATTCTCAGTCACTGAAGCTTTCTTT
many | TRBJ1-5 | . | TRBV12-3/TRBV12-4 | CASRLTDPDQPQHF | TGTGCCAGCAGGTTGACGGACCCGGATCAGCCCCAGCATTTT
many | TRBJ1-5 | . | TRBV7-8 | CASSLGDGSNQPQHF | TGTGCCAGCAGCCTCGGGGACGGAAGCAATCAGCCCCAGCATTTT
few | TRBJ2-7 | . | TRBV24-1 | CATSDARGTSYEQYF | TGTGCCACCAGTGATGCGAGGGGGACCTCCTACGAGCAGTACTTC
many | TRBJ1-5 | . | TRBV9 | CASSVDWGGNQPQHF | TGTGCCAGCAGCGTAGATTGGGGAGGAAACCAGCCCCAGCATTTT
. | TRBJ1-4 | . | TRBV4-1 | CASSERPDPLTNEKLFF | TGCGCCAGCAGCGAGCGTCCAGATCCACTAACTAATGAAAAACTGTTTTTT
many | TRBJ2-5 | . | TRBV20-1 | CSASKTGETQYF | TGCAGTGCTAGTAAGACTGGCGAGACCCAGTACTTC
many | TRBJ2-2 | . | TRBV19 | CASSIAGDTGELFF | TGTGCCAGTAGTATAGCGGGAGACACCGGGGAGCTGTTTTTT
many | TRBJ1-1 | TRBD1 | TRBV7-6 | CASRDRGLNTEAFF | TGTGCCAGCCGGGACAGGGGGTTGAACACTGAAGCTTTCTTT
many | TRBJ2-7 | . | TRBV9 | CASSVGGEHSYEQYF | TGTGCCAGCAGCGTAGGGGGGGAACACTCCTACGAGCAGTACTTC
many | TRBJ1-2 | . | TRBV5-6 | CASSPTGTIDGYTF | TGTGCCAGCAGCCCCACCGGGACAATAGATGGCTACACCTTC
many | TRBJ1-1 | TRBD1 | TRBV19 | CASSNDRGTEAFF | TGTGCCAGTAGTAACGACAGGGGCACTGAAGCTTTCTTT
. | TRBJ2-7 | . | TRBV28 | CASSLGDSLSYEQYF | TGTGCCAGCAGTTTAGGAGACTCACTATCCTACGAGCAGTACTTC
many | TRBJ1-1 | TRBD1 | TRBV12-3/TRBV12-4 | CASRNLGQANTEAFF | TGTGCCAGCAGAAACCTGGGACAGGCGAACACTGAAGCTTTCTTT
many | TRBJ2-7 | TRBD2 | TRBV6-5 | CASSYSLAGPREQYF | TGTGCCAGCAGTTACTCGCTAGCGGGACCTAGAGAGCAGTACTTC
many | TRBJ2-2 | . | TRBV6-1 | CASIEGLIGELFF | TGTGCCAGCATTGAGGGACTTATTGGGGAGCTGTTTTTT
many | TRBJ2-7 | . | TRBV2 | CASLPGNSYEQYF | TGTGCCAGTCTCCCCGGGAACTCCTACGAGCAGTACTTC
many | TRBJ2-7 | . | TRBV28 | CASSPYSAGPPSEQYF | TGTGCCAGCAGCCCCTATAGTGCGGGACCTCCAAGCGAGCAGTACTTC
many | TRBJ2-5 | TRBD1 | TRBV28 | CASRETGSGETQYF | TGTGCCAGCAGGGAGACAGGGTCGGGGGAGACCCAGTACTTC
many | TRBJ2-7 | . | TRBV5-1 | CASSLYAASEYEQYF | TGCGCCAGCAGCTTGTACGCGGCATCCGAATACGAGCAGTACTTC
many | TRBJ2-5 | TRBD1 | TRBV14 | CASSQFTGTAHPGYF | TGTGCCAGCAGCCAATTTACCGGGACAGCCCATCCGGGGTACTTC
many | TRBJ2-6 | TRBD1 | TRBV6-4 | CASRRDRAFSGANVLTF | TGTGCCAGCAGGCGGGACAGGGCTTTCTCTGGGGCCAACGTCCTGACTTTC
many | TRBJ1-1 | . | TRBV12-3/TRBV12-4 | CASSLGLLSQAFF | TGTGCCAGCAGTTTAGGTCTGTTGAGTCAAGCTTTCTTT
many | TRBJ2-7 | TRBD2 | TRBV18 | CASSPGTSDAHEQYF | TGTGCCAGCTCACCCGGGACTAGCGACGCCCACGAGCAGTACTTC
many | TRBJ2-7 | . | TRBV6-1 | CASSEIKGHGTYEQYF | TGTGCCAGCAGTGAAATAAAGGGGCACGGCACCTACGAGCAGTACTTC
. | TRBJ1-1 | TRBD1 | TRBV3-1 | CASSQEGATGPAFF | TGTGCCAGCAGCCAAGAAGGAGCGACAGGGCCGGCTTTCTTT
. | TRBJ2-3 | . | TRBV20-1 | CSAKGGTDTQYF | TGCAGTGCTAAGGGCGGCACAGATACGCAGTATTTT